This note documents a single T cell receptor (beta chain) sequence. What antigen it recognizes has not been identified. Per-base quality was not reported, and no clone a single base away is much larger than it. CDR1 and CDR2 are drawn from the germline V gene: KGHSH, LQKENI. Taken from cysteine to phenylalanine, the CDR3 has 14 residues. Just the 42-base CDR3 DNA is kept, in frame starting at base 1. The V and J ends are trimmed by 3 bases and 8 bases, leaving 13 bases between them. Using the deep immunoSEQ assay, multiplex PCR amplified TCR CDR3 regions from genomic DNA. For each cell subset, the extracted genomic DNA was distributed evenly across all wells of several immunoSEQ 96-well plates, and each plate served as one replicate. For sorted subsets, about 210 ng of genomic DNA, equivalent to roughly 30,000 T cell genomes, went into each replicate PCR. Purified libraries were quantified with a Qubit 3.0 fluorometer, sized on a Bioanalyzer 2100, and re-quantified with the KAPA Library Quantification kit. Every immunoSEQ 96-well plate was sequenced on a separate single-read 150-cycle Illumina NextSeq 550 flow cell. Under the source paper's analysis protocol: Because only junctional sequences without quality scores were contained in the immunoSEQ output, filtering matching that applied to full-length reads could not be performed. Sequences were annotated with PyIR, a Python wrapper for IgBLAST v1.9, using IMGT germline references to assign V/J genes and CDR3. Reads with weak V/J assignments (E-value above 1e-6), missing CDR3, stop codons, out-of-frame junctions, or ambiguous translated residues were removed. V3J clonotypes were defined by identical inferred V gene, J gene, and CDR3 amino acid sequence. The percentage overlap between two repertoires was calculated by dividing the number of shared unique clonotypes by the size of the smaller repertoire. Three approaches were used to assess repertoire richness: RTK rarefaction, the Chao1 estimator, and Recon v2.1 estimates of unobserved clonotypes. OLGA was used to compute generation probabilities for all TCRbeta clonotypes that the gDNA method yielded from a handful of donors. This is the immuneACCESS table as TCRdb keeps it, with only in-frame sequences that have V and J called. A part of the clones is gone; compared with another copy, unresolved V genes explain less than half, and the rest is unexplained. D and trimming come from the DNA, and the V and J calls and clone size come from that table. The sample table contains about 2.4 million clones; only one count was recorded for over 85% of them. About 0.13% of the sample is taken by the ten largest.

The record originates from a study of shared clonotypes between healthy human individuals (TCRdb year 2020). Regarding the research as a whole: The cohort comprised two women and a few men aged 18 to 49 years. Per donor, three plates each were used for CD4 naive and CD4 memory, two for CD8 naive, and one for CD8 memory. To estimate repertoire size and how much clonotype sharing occurs between individuals, the study deeply sequenced the blood TCR repertoires of five or six healthy adults. Libraries were prepared and TCR repertoires were sequenced by different laboratories using diverse techniques, in order to increase sequencing depth and limit assay-specific biases. Leukapheresis yielded between about 0.85 and 10 billion PBMCs per donor.

Healthy HIV-negative adults with no recently reported acute infections or vaccinations were included as donors. Every donor was a Caucasian adult residing in Nashville, Tennessee, USA. Magnetic negative selection was used to enrich CD4+ T cells, after which naive cells were positively selected on CD45RA and the negative fraction became the memory subset. Blood was obtained by leukapheresis, after which PBMCs were separated by Ficoll-Histopaque density gradient centrifugation and cryopreserved in liquid nitrogen vapor phase. Analytical flow cytometry was used to check the purity and quantity of every magnetically sorted T cell population. Genomic DNA was isolated from every sorted fraction and measured by UV absorbance on a Nanodrop 2000c. Broader findings and caveats from the paper: Compared with non-shared clonotypes, the clonotypes found in all four sorted-subset donors had higher generation probabilities. When a handful of donors were compared, the shared fraction of clonotypes was about 5.5% for naive CD4, around 4% for naive CD8, about 2.4% for memory CD4, and roughly 0.4% for memory CD8. The genetic and exposure-history diversity represented was limited by the small number of donors. Pairwise subsampling indicated that sequencing depth was expected to affect the degree of clonotype sharing among donors. Naive subsets generally had larger estimated clonotype richness than memory subsets did. Incomplete sequencing was indicated by rarefaction of sorted-subset datasets, despite the large sequencing depth. Sampling was limited to blood, and TCR repertoires in tissue likely differ from TCR repertoires in blood.

This chain joins TRBV18 to TRBJ1-4; TRBD1 could be the D gene, as 5 bases match. The source is a man younger than 30 in good health. Specimen: naive CD4+ T cells sorted from blood. This specimen's cell subset or site label, per the study, means: CD45RA+ positively selected. The CDR3 amino acid sequence is: CASSPGSEGEKLFF. The DNA is TGTGCCAGCTCACCGGGATCGGAGGGGGAAAAACTGTTTTTT. With all but the CDR3 taken from the reference TRBV18 and TRBJ1-4 genes, the full variable domain is: NAGVMQNPRHLVRRRGQEARLRCSPMKGHSHVYWYRQLPEEGLKFMVYLQKENIIDESGMPKERFSAEFPKEGPSILRIQQVVRGDSAAYFCASSPGSEGEKLFFGSGTQLSVL.